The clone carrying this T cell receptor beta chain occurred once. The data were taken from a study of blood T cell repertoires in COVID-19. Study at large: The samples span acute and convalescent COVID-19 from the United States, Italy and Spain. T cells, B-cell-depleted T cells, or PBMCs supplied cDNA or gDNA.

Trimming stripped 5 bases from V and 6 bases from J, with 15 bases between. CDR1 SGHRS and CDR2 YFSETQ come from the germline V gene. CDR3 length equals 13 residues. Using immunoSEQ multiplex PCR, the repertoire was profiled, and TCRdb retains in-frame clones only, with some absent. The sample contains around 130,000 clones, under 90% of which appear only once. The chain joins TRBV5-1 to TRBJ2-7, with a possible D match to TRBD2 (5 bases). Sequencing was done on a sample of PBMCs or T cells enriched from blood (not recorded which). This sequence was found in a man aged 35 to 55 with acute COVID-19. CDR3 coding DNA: TGCGCCAGCAGATCGGACTCGTCCGCCGAGCAGTACTTC. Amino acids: CASRSDSSAEQYF.